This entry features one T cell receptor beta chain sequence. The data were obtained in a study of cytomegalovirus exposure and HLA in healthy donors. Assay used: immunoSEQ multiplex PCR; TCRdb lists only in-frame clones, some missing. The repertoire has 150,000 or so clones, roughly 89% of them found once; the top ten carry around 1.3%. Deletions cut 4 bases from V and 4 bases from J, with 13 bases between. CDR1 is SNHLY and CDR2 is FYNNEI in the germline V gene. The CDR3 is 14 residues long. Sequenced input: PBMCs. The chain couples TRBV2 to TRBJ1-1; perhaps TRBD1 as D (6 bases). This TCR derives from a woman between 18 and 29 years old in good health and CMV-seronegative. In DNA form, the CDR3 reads TGTGCCAGCAGTGGCGGGGGCGCGGCCACTGAAGCTTTCTTT. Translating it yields CASSGGGAATEAFF.